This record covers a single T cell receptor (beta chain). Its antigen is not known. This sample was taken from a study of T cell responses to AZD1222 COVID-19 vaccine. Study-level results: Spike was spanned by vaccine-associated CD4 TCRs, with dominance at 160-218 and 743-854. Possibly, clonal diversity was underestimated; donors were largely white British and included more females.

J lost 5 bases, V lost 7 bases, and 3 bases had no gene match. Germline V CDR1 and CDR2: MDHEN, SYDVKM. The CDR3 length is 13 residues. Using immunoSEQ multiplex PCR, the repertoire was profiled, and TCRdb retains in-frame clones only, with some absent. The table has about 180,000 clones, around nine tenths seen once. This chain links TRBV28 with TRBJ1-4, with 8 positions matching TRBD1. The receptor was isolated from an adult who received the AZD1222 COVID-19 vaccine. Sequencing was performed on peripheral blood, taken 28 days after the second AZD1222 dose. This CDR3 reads CASTTGGNEKLFF. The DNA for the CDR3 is TGTGCCAGCACCACAGGGGGAAATGAAAAACTGTTTTTT.